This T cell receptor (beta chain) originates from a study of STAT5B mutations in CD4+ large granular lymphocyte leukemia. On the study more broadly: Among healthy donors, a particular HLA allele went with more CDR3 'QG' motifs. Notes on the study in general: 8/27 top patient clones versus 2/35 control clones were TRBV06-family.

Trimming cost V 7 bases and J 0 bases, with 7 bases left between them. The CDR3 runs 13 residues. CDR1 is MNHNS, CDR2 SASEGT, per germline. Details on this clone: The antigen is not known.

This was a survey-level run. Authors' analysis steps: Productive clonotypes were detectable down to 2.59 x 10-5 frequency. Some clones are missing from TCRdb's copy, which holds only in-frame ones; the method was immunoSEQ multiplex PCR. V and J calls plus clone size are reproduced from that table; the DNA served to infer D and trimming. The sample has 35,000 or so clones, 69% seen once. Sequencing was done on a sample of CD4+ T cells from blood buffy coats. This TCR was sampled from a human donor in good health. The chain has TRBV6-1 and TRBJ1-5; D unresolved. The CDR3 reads CASNRYSNQPQHF. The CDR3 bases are TGTGCCAGCAACCGCTATAGCAATCAGCCCCAGCATTTT.